Sequencing of this TCR beta chain was carried out in a study of PD-L1 blockade in urothelial cancer. Across the whole study: Atezolizumab 1,200 mg was given intravenously every 3 weeks, starting 2014. Patients with male sex and bladder-origin urothelial cancer accounted for twenty-five of 29 enrolled.

This clone was detected a few times. This table comes from immunoSEQ multiplex PCR, and its TCRdb copy is limited to in-frame clones, with some not included. The sample has about 84,000 clones; 82% are singletons. V was shortened by 7 bases and J by 8 bases, with 23 bases between the two germline ends. Germline lookup yields CDR1 MNHEY and CDR2 SMNVEV (reference sequence). This CDR3 contains 15 residues. The TCR was taken from a man in his 70s with urothelial cancer. Material: PBMCs, obtained around atezolizumab (anti-PD-L1) treatment. The rearrangement links TRBV27 to TRBJ1-2; D may be TRBD1 (5 bases). The CDR3 bases are TGTGCCAGCACGCCATCTATTAGGGGAGGTAAAGGCTACACCTTC. Translating it yields CASTPSIRGGKGYTF.